A single sample is the source of the 9 T cell receptor beta chains below, sequenced in a study of beta chain features in type 1 diabetes. The study reverse transcribed the entire isolated RNA, so it sequenced expressed TCRB transcripts. Sequencing used immunoSEQ multiplex PCR; TCRdb keeps in-frame clones, though not all of them. The sample gives around 160,000 clones, under 60% of which show up once; over 0.4% is in the top ten. Sample: Tregs from blood. These receptors all stem from a man younger than 30 in good health.

The chain has TRBV7-9 and TRBJ2-2; D might be TRBD2 (5 bases). Trimming took off 5 bases at V and 1 base at J, with 11 bases between the two ends. Germline CDR1 is SEHNR and CDR2 is FQNEAQ (reference sequence). The CDR3 runs 15 residues. The CDR3 spells CASSQTGVNTGELFF. In DNA form, the CDR3 reads TGTGCCAGCAGCCAAACCGGGGTGAACACCGGGGAGCTGTTTTTT.

The chain employs TRBV9 and TRBJ1-2, with a tentative D call TRBD1 (5 bases). CDR3 length equals 15 residues. From germline, CDR1 is SGDLS and CDR2 YYNGEE. V was trimmed by 4 bases and J by 4 bases, leaving 17 bases between them. CDR3 sequence (DNA): TGTGCCAGCAGCCCACCCTTCGGCCAGGGCTATGGCTACACCTTC. Its protein product is CASSPPFGQGYGYTF. Based on the CDR3 plus reference TRBV9 and TRBJ1-2, the full variable domain is DSGVTQTPKHLITATGQRVTLRCSPRSGDLSVYWYQQSLDQGLQFLIQYYNGEERAKGNILERFSAQQFPDLHSELNLSSLELGDSALYFCASSPPFGQGYGYTFGSGTRLTVV.

This rearrangement joins TRBV29-1 to TRBJ2-3; D unclear. The germline V and J ends were trimmed by 4 bases and 0 bases, with 5 bases remaining between them. The CDR3 has 12 amino acids. CDR1 SQVTM and CDR2 ANQGSEA come from the germline V gene. The CDR3 loop is CSVATSTDTQYF. The DNA for the CDR3 is TGCAGCGTTGCGACTAGCACAGATACGCAGTATTTT.

This chain links TRBV4-2 with TRBJ2-1, with 10 bases aligning to TRBD1. Germline assignment: CDR1 LGHNA and CDR2 YNFKEQ. V lost 3 bases to trimming and J lost 14 bases; unmatched junction nucleotides: 7. The CDR3 has 13 residues. CDR3 nucleotide sequence: TGTGCCAGCAGCCAGGGACGGGACAGGGGAAAGTTCTTC. Translating it yields CASSQGRDRGKFF.

This clone was observed once. The chain joins TRBV5-1 to TRBJ1-2; the match to TRBD1 covers 10 bases. This CDR3 is 18 amino acids long. Trimming at V came to 4 bases and at J to 4 bases, leaving 16 bases not matched to a gene. Germline assignment: CDR1 SGHRS and CDR2 YFSETQ. DNA of the CDR3: TGCGCCAGCAGCGCGATTACCGGGACAGGGGTGCGGGCCTATGGCTACACCTTC. This codes for CASSAITGTGVRAYGYTF.

This clone came up a few times. The chain recombines TRBV9 with TRBJ1-4, with TRBD1 matching over 9 bases. The CDR3 loop spans 16 amino acids. Losses at the gene ends were 2 bases for V and 10 bases for J; bases not matched to a gene: 12. The germline V gene has CDR1 SGDLS and CDR2 YYNGEE. The CDR3 loop reads CASSVGTGPRSGKLFF. The DNA of the CDR3 is TGTGCCAGCAGCGTGGGGACAGGGCCTAGGTCGGGAAAACTGTTTTTT.

The J gene is TRBJ2-5, the V gene TRBV4-3, with D perhaps matching TRBD2 (5 bases). Germline loops: CDR1 LGHNA, CDR2 YSLEER. The CDR3 contains 13 residues. Trimming removed 1 base from V and 5 bases from J, with 8 bases in between. This chain's CDR3 is CASSQVQRETQYF. The CDR3 DNA sequence: TGCGCCAGCAGCCAAGTTCAGCGGGAGACCCAGTACTTC.

The table lists this clone with a count of one. The chain has TRBV27 and TRBJ1-5, with D tentatively TRBD1 (6 bases). The V end lost 8 bases, the J end lost 2 bases, and 13 bases lay between the germline ends. CDR3 size: 14 residues. Germline CDR1 is MNHEY and CDR2 is SMNVEV (reference sequence). CDR3 in DNA: TGTGCCAGCCGTACAGGGTATCGCAATCAGCCCCAGCATTTT. This encodes CASRTGYRNQPQHF.

This clone was counted a few times. The chain has TRBV4-3 and TRBJ2-1; 11 nucleotides match TRBD1. Trimming removed 4 bases from V and 6 bases from J; junction bases left unmatched: 11. Germline V gene sequence: CDR1 LGHNA, CDR2 YSLEER. CDR3 length equals 17 residues. The CDR3 DNA is TGCGCCAGCAGCCCAAGGATCCCGGGACAGGGGGGCAATGAGCAGTTCTTC. It encodes CASSPRIPGQGGNEQFF.